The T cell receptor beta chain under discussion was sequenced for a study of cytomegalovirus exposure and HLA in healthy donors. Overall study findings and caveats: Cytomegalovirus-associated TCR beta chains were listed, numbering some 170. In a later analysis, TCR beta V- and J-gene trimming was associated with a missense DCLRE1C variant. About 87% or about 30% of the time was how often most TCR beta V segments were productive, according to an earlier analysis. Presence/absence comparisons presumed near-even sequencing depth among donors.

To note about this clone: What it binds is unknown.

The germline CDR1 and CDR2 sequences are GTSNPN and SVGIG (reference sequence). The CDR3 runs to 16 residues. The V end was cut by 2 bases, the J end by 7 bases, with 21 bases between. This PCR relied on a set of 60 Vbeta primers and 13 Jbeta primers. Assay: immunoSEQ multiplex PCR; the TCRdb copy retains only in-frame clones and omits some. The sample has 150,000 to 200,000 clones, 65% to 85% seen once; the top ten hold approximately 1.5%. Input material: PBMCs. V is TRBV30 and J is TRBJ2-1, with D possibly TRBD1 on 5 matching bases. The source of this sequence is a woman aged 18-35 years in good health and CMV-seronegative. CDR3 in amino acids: CAWSSAGSYYGNEQFF. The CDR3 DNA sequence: TGTGCCTGGAGTTCGGCAGGGTCATATTATGGGAATGAGCAGTTCTTC.